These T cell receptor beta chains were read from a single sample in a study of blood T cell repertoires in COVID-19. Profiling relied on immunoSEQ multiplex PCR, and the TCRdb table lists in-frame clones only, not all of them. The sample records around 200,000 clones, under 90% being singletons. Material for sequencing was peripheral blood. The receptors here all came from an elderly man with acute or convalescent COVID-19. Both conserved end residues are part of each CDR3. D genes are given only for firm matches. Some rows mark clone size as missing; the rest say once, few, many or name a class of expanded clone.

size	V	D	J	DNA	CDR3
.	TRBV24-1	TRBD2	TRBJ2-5	TGTGCCACCAGTGAAGGACTAGCGGGAGGAGAGACCCAGTACTTC	CATSEGLAGGETQYF
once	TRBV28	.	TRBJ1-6	TGTGCCAGCAGTTCGGTCAGGGACTATAATTCACCCCTCCACTTT	CASSSVRDYNSPLHF
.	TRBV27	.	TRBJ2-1	TGTGCCAGCAGTTTCTGGGGACTCCGGTCGGAGCAGCAGTTCTTC	CASSFWGLRSEQQFF
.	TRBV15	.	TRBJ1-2	TGTGCCACCAGCAGCGGGGGAATCGGGAACTATGGCTACACCTTC	CATSSGGIGNYGYTF
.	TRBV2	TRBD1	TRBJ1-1	TGTGCCAGCAGGGGGACAGGGATGAACACTGAAGCTTTCTTT	CASRGTGMNTEAFF
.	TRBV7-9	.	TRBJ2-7	TGTGCCAGCAGCTTACCAGACCAGGGGTCCTACGAACAGTACTTC	CASSLPDQGSYEQYF
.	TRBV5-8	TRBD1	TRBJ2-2	TGTGCCAGCAGCTTGGTGGACAGGGGGCTGTCCGGGGAGCTGTTTTTT	CASSLVDRGLSGELFF
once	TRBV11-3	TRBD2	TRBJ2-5	TGTGCCAGCAGCGCAAGTGACGGGAGGATTGAGACCCAGTACTTC	CASSASDGRIETQYF
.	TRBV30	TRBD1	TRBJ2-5	TGTGCCTGGAGACAGGGGCGCCAAGAGACCCAGTACTTC	CAWRQGRQETQYF
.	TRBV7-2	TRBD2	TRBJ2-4	TGTGCCAGCAGCTTAACTAGCGGGAACATTCAGTACTTC	CASSLTSGNIQYF
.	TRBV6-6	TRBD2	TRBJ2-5	TGTGCCAGCATCCCCAGGAGGGAGGGGGAGACCCAGTACTTC	CASIPRREGETQYF
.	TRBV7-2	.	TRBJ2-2	TGTGCCAGCAGCTTAGCGGGAGATTTCACCGGGGAGCTGTTTTTT	CASSLAGDFTGELFF
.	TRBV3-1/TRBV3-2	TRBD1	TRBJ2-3	TGTGCCAGCAGCCAGCCCGGGACAGGGGACAAAGATACGCAGTATTTT	CASSQPGTGDKDTQYF
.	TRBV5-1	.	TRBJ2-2	TGCGCCAGCAGCTTTAGGACAGCAACCGGGGAGCTGTTTTTT	CASSFRTATGELFF
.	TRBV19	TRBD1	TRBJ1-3	TGTGCCAGTAGTATTGGGGGACAGGGATCTGGAAACACCATATATTTT	CASSIGGQGSGNTIYF